Presented here are 25 T cell receptor beta chains from one specimen sequenced in a study of T-cell reconstitution after alpha-beta-depleted transplantation in children. The authors prepared the TCRbeta library with unique molecular identifiers. TCRdb re-called the PCR reads with MiXCR, one entry per CDR3 protein. Of around 440,000 distinct CDR3 sequences listed, 15% to 20% are singletons. Sample: PBMCs, mostly from graft donor cells, taken 360 days after TCRalphabeta/CD19-depleted stem cell transplant. All receptors derive from a boy in the first two years of life who had a stem cell transplant for Wiskott-Aldrich syndrome, so the T cells may come from the graft donor.

The chain couples TRBV6-5 to TRBJ2-7, with a weak D call TRBD1 (6 bases). CDR1 is MNHEY, CDR2 SVGAGI, per germline. The CDR3 totals 14 residues. Between the trimmed V and J ends, which lost 2 bases and 3 bases, there was a span of 11 bases. The chain's CDR3 is CASSYLGHDYEQYF. The CDR3 nucleotides read TGTGCCAGCAGTTACCTGGGACACGACTACGAGCAGTACTTC.

This clonotype occurred many times. The chain uses TRBV12-3 or TRBV12-4 and TRBJ2-6; D call uncertain. The CDR3 sequence is 13 residues long. V gave up 3 bases and J gave up 1 base, with 1 base separating them. CDR3 nucleotide sequence: TGTGCCAGCAGTTTTTCTGGGGCCAACGTCCTGACTTTC. It encodes CASSFSGANVLTF.

This rearrangement joins TRBV20-1 to TRBJ2-4; D unresolved. The CDR3 has 10 amino acids. V was trimmed by 6 bases and J by 11 bases, leaving 11 bases between them. Per germline, CDR1 DFQATT and CDR2 SNEGSKA (reference sequence). Here the CDR3 DNA reads TGCAGTGCCCCCTTGGTGGTTCAGTACTTC. This encodes CSAPLVVQYF.

The chain has TRBV13 and TRBJ2-7; no clear D. This CDR3 has 14 amino acids. The ends were cut back, 2 bases at V and 9 bases at J, with 17 bases in the middle. Germline CDR1 PRHDT, CDR2 FYEKMQ (reference sequence). DNA for the CDR3: TGTGCCAGCAGCTTACCCTCTCAGAGGTTTCGGCAGTACTTC. Protein: CASSLPSQRFRQYF.

This chain joins TRBV2 and TRBJ2-2, with TRBD1 matching 9 bases. This CDR3 region has 15 residues. Germline-derived CDR1 and CDR2 are SNHLY and FYNNEI. The J segment lost 6 bases and the V segment lost 5 bases, leaving 7 bases of the junction unmatched. CDR3: CASSTGQGSPGELFF. The CDR3 nucleotides are TGTGCCAGCAGTACGGGACAGGGAAGTCCCGGGGAGCTGTTTTTT.

V is TRBV27 and J is TRBJ2-3, with 11 nucleotides matching TRBD2. From germline, CDR1 is MNHEY and CDR2 SMNVEV (reference sequence). CDR3 length equals 13 residues. V was clipped by 10 bases and J by 4 bases; unmatched bases: 4. The CDR3 reads CATYSGRADTQYF. CDR3 DNA sequence: TGTGCCACATATAGCGGGAGGGCAGATACGCAGTATTTT.

This clonotype came up a few times. The V and J genes are TRBV4-3 and TRBJ2-1, with 11 nucleotides matching TRBD2. From germline, CDR1 is LGHNA and CDR2 YSLEER. The CDR3 has 16 residues. J gave up 5 bases and V 1 base, and 4 bases lay outside the gene matches. In nucleotides, the CDR3 is TGCGCCAGCAGCCAAGTAGCGGGAGGGCCGAACAATGAGCAGTTCTTC. Protein sequence: CASSQVAGGPNNEQFF.

The rearrangement joins TRBV5-1 to TRBJ2-3; D is ambiguous. Germline CDR1 SGHRS, CDR2 YFSETQ. CDR3 length: 14 amino acids. V was clipped by 0 bases and J by 2 bases, with 7 bases between them. CDR3 DNA sequence: TGCGCCAGCAGCTTGGACGGGTACACAGATACGCAGTATTTT. Its protein is CASSLDGYTDTQYF. Full variable domain (missing parts from reference TRBV5-1 and TRBJ2-3): KAGVTQTPRYLIKTRGQQVTLSCSPISGHRSVSWYQQTPGQGLQFLFEYFSETQRNKGNFPGRFSGRQFSNSRSEMNVSTLELGDSALYLCASSLDGYTDTQYFGPGTRLTVL.

V usage is TRBV5-1 and J usage is TRBJ2-4; the D is unclear. Germline V gene data show CDR1 as SGHRS and CDR2 as YFSETQ. The CDR3 covers 14 residues. V gave up 0 bases and J gave up 6 bases, with 10 bases separating them. The CDR3 region has the DNA TGCGCCAGCAGCTTGGCCCTGGGTGGAAACATTCAGTACTTC. Translated, it gives CASSLALGGNIQYF. The variable domain in full, with the rest retrieved from reference TRBV5-1 and TRBJ2-4, is KAGVTQTPRYLIKTRGQQVTLSCSPISGHRSVSWYQQTPGQGLQFLFEYFSETQRNKGNFPGRFSGRQFSNSRSEMNVSTLELGDSALYLCASSLALGGNIQYFGAGTRLSVL.

This clonotype appeared many times. The chain has TRBV6-1 and TRBJ1-1; 9 bases agree with TRBD1. Trimming took 2 bases from V and 11 from J; bases not matched to a gene: 3. CDR1 and CDR2 from the germline V gene are MNHNS and SASEGT. CDR3 size: 12 residues. The CDR3 bases are TGTGCCAGCAGTGAATGGACAGGGGCGGCTTTCTTT. Translating gives CASSEWTGAAFF.

This chain connects TRBV20-1 to TRBJ2-1, with unresolved D. The length of the CDR3 is 14 residues. Germline CDR1 reads DFQATT; CDR2 reads SNEGSKA (reference sequence). Deletions cut 0 bases from V and 11 bases from J, with 17 bases between. CDR3: CSARDPHPQDKQFF. For the CDR3, the DNA is TGCAGTGCTAGAGACCCCCACCCCCAGGATAAGCAGTTCTTC.

The chain is built from TRBV6-1 and TRBJ2-5; 9 bases fit TRBD1. Germline-derived CDR1 and CDR2 are MNHNS and SASEGT. Trimming took 6 bases from V and 5 from J; bases not matched to a gene: 7. The CDR3 length is 14 residues. CDR3 loop: CASRPTGGRETQYF. CDR3 in DNA: TGTGCCAGCAGACCTACAGGGGGCAGGGAGACCCAGTACTTC.

This clonotype was detected only a few times. V usage is TRBV7-9 and J usage is TRBJ2-1, with TRBD2 matching 15 bases. The CDR3 is 16 residues long. In germline, CDR1 is SEHNR, CDR2 FQNEAQ (reference sequence). The V segment lost 5 bases and the J segment 7 bases; nucleotides outside the gene matches: 6. The CDR3 sequence is CASSTGLAGGLNEQFF. The CDR3, as DNA: TGTGCCAGCAGCACAGGACTAGCGGGGGGGCTGAATGAGCAGTTCTTC.

This clonotype was seen repeatedly, ten times or more. V and J are TRBV29-1 and TRBJ2-1; D is uncertain. V was pared by 4 bases and J by 7 bases, with 11 bases between. CDR1 and CDR2 from the germline V gene are SQVTM and ANQGSEA. CDR3 length: 12 amino acids. As DNA, the CDR3 is TGCAGCGTTGGAGGTCTAGTTAATGAGCAGTTCTTC. Amino acids: CSVGGLVNEQFF.

The genes are TRBV12-3 or TRBV12-4 and TRBJ1-5; 7 bases map to TRBD1. The CDR3 spans 15 residues. V lost 4 bases to trimming and J lost 4 bases; unmatched junction nucleotides: 7. The CDR3 region is CASSSRQGFNQPQHF. The DNA for the CDR3 is TGTGCCAGCAGTTCCCGACAGGGTTTTAATCAGCCCCAGCATTTT.

The genes are TRBV27 and TRBJ2-2; 7 nucleotides align to TRBD1. The V gene end was trimmed by 9 bases and the J gene end by 6 bases; junction bases not matched to a gene: 7. Germline V gene data show CDR1 as MNHEY and CDR2 as SMNVEV (reference sequence). This CDR3 region has 13 residues. The CDR3 DNA is TGTGCCAGACCCGGGACAGACGCCGGGGAGCTGTTTTTT. It translates to CARPGTDAGELFF.

This clonotype showed up just a few times. The chain has TRBV6-5 and TRBJ2-7, with D possibly being TRBD2 (5 bases). The germline V and J ends were trimmed by 3 bases and 6 bases, with 21 bases remaining between them. CDR1 is MNHEY and CDR2 is SVGAGI in the germline V gene. The CDR3 spans 16 residues. The CDR3, as DNA: TGTGCCAGCAGTTATTTCAGCGGACCGATCGTCTCCGAGCAGTACTTC. Translating it yields CASSYFSGPIVSEQYF.

Only a few counts were recorded for this clonotype. The V call is TRBV11-2, the J call TRBJ2-7, with D perhaps matching TRBD2 (6 bases). V was cut by 10 bases and J by 4 bases, with 17 bases left in between. The CDR3 is made up of 13 amino acids. CDR1 is SGHAT and CDR2 is FQNNGV in the germline V gene. The CDR3 reads CATQSGSMYEQYF. The DNA for the CDR3 is TGTGCCACCCAATCCGGGAGTATGTACGAGCAGTACTTC.

This clonotype occurred a few times. The chain couples TRBV11-2 to TRBJ2-5; D unresolved. V was pared by 0 bases and J by 9 bases, with 8 bases between. The CDR3 sequence is 12 residues long. Germline CDR1 SGHAT, CDR2 FQNNGV. CDR3 loop: CASSLDLAAQYF. DNA for the CDR3: TGTGCCAGCAGCTTAGATCTGGCGGCCCAGTACTTC.

The V and J genes are TRBV7-9 and TRBJ2-7, with 7 positions matching TRBD1. V shed 6 bases, J shed 3 bases, and the junction held 5 bases outside the gene matches. The CDR3 extends over 13 amino acids. Germline V lookup: CDR1 SEHNR, CDR2 FQNEAQ (reference sequence). As DNA, the CDR3 is TGTGCCAGCAGGCCCGGGACAGACTACGAGCAGTACTTC. Protein sequence: CASRPGTDYEQYF.

The chain is built from TRBV20-1 and TRBJ1-2, with D unclear. Germline CDR1 is DFQATT and CDR2 is SNEGSKA (reference sequence). The V and J ends lost 5 bases and 0 bases respectively, with 7 bases between them. The length of the CDR3 is 12 residues. The CDR3, as DNA: TGCAGTGCTGGCGGTTCTAACTATGGCTACACCTTC. As protein: CSAGGSNYGYTF.

This clonotype was detected a few times. The chain carries TRBV15 and TRBJ2-1, with TRBD2 matching 8 bases. This CDR3 is 15 amino acids long. CDR1 is LNHNV and CDR2 is YYDKDF in the germline V gene (reference sequence). Trimming at V came to 1 base and at J to 2 bases, leaving 1 base not matched to a gene. The CDR3 DNA follows: TGTGCCACCAGCAGAGCGGGAGGGCCCTACAATGAGCAGTTCTTC. It translates to CATSRAGGPYNEQFF.

Only a few counts were recorded for this clonotype. V usage is TRBV11-2 and J usage is TRBJ2-3; D may be TRBD1 (5 bases). The CDR3 loop spans 18 amino acids. Germline values: CDR1 SGHAT, CDR2 FQNNGV. Trimming removed 0 bases from V and 4 bases from J, with 20 bases in between. The DNA of the CDR3 is TGTGCCAGCAGCTTAGATAATTGGGCAGGGAAGTTTCCAGATACGCAGTATTTT. Translating it yields CASSLDNWAGKFPDTQYF.

The rearrangement joins TRBV7-7 to TRBJ2-5; 7 bases align to TRBD1. The CDR3 has 15 residues. Germline CDR1 reads SSHAT; CDR2 reads FNYEAQ (reference sequence). V lost 2 bases to trimming and J lost 4 bases; unmatched junction nucleotides: 7. The CDR3 DNA reads TGTGCCAGCAGCTTAACCGTCAACAGGGGAGAGACCCAGTACTTC. Its protein product is CASSLTVNRGETQYF.

Comment on this clonotype: A clone one base away is much larger, so this may be a read error. V and J are TRBV24-1 and TRBJ2-5; 9 positions agree with TRBD2. The DNA matches TRBJ2-1 better at its end, which makes the J call doubtful. Germline V gene lookup returns CDR1 KGHDR and CDR2 SFDVKD. The CDR3 runs to 17 residues. CDR3 in amino acids: CATSDGLGSGSQETQFF. The CDR3 coding sequence is TGTGCCACCAGTGACGGCTTAGGTAGCGGGAGCCAAGAGACCCAGTTCTTC.